This T cell receptor (beta chain) originates from a study of cytomegalovirus exposure and HLA in healthy donors (TCRdb year 2017). Regarding the research as a whole: In an earlier analysis of roughly 590 of the donors, 276 Gb of sequence data and 100 million or so unique TCR beta sequences from 180 million or so T cells were reported. The number of donors typed differed by locus, with about 629-630 for A, B, C, DRB1 and DQB1, around 500 for DQA1, 600 to 610 for DPA1, and some 440 for DPB1. Donor age, sex, ethnicity and CMV serostatus were collected together with the repertoire data. To predict cytomegalovirus infection status, the study brought together high-throughput TCR immunosequencing, statistical association of individual TCRs with disease status, and machine learning. A later analysis re-examined previously published TCR beta repertoires from just over 650 donors and added high-resolution HLA genotyping to investigate patterns of TCR occurrence. Besides the first cohort of 500 to 700 subjects, a separate validation cohort made up of 120 different subjects was used. Among the roughly 370 genotyped donors, approximately 77% belonged to the genetic ancestry cluster associated with self-reported Caucasian donors. Approximately 330 gigabases of sequencing data and around 80 million unique TCR sequences made up an early release that covered around 640 HLA-typed donors. The study used immunosequencing to profile the T cell repertoires of 666 subjects and linked those repertoires to cytomegalovirus serostatus. In the later analysis, no new phenotypic data were used to find candidate immune exposures; instead, reliance was placed on TCR beta sequences and their occurrence across donors. Every discovery cohort repertoire had been produced on one sequencing platform. The aim of the study was to test whether cataloging public T cell receptors could identify signatures of past pathogen exposure. Genome-wide SNP genotypes for about 60% of the roughly 670 donors were used in a later genetic analysis, which treated that subset as a discovery cohort. Among about 400 genotyped donors of the cohort, an average of around 250,000 unique TCR beta nucleotide sequences was sequenced per donor, of which 15% to 20% were non-productive. HLA typing covered class I and class II loci at four-digit resolution. Because of strong linkage in the cohort, roughly five DR-DQ haplotypes were treated as single units for association and clustering. An earlier analysis of 587 of the donors used high-throughput TCR beta sequencing to judge whether each TCR beta V gene segment behaved as functional or pseudogenic. Points the paper makes about the study in general: The cohort was sequenced for TCR beta chains only, and without alpha or paired-chain data the features that could be detected were limited. Because counts were too low, roughly 16 rarely observed V segments, including chromosome 9 orphons, were excluded from the earlier analysis of under 650 of the donors. A further reported finding was that TCR beta sequences accurately predicted the HLA-A and HLA-B alleles for most subjects in the first cohort. When HLA alleles, especially DR and DQ, strongly co-occurred, attributing TCR associations to individual alleles was difficult. In an earlier analysis of approximately 590 of the donors, most TCR beta V segments were observed in productive rearrangements about 90% or about 30% of the time, broadly matching IMGT annotations. The classifier was reported to diagnose cytomegalovirus status with high specificity and sensitivity in both the original and validation cohorts. According to a later genetic analysis, donors in an Asian-associated ancestry cluster had fewer N-insertions in productive TCRs than the approximately 700-donor mean. Several of the top co-occurrence clusters appeared to be linked to parvovirus B19, influenza, CMV and Epstein-Barr virus, according to a later analysis. A group of highly shared sequence variants was considered likely to be a technical artifact of the sequencing pipeline. In a later analysis, TCR association rates were found to vary across HLA loci, with the most associated TCRs seen for DRB1 alleles and the fewest for HLA-C alleles. The authors suggested that the approach could potentially be extended to other disease states and immunological phenotypes. A later analysis found that most CMV-associated TCR beta chains appeared HLA-restricted, with HLA associations seemingly driven largely by CMV exposure. A later analysis found that HLA-associated TCR beta chains were more clonally expanded and had lower generation probabilities than equally common non-associated chains. Because some donors lacked HLA typing at each locus, the association tests relied only on the typed subset. An association between a missense DCLRE1C variant and V-gene and J-gene trimming of TCR beta chains was found in a later genetic analysis and replicated in an independent cohort. CMV serostatus was the only immune exposure information available for the cohort. Because the 87-base-pair reads could not distinguish some IMGT-functional V segments, including TRBV6-2 and TRBV6-3, those segments were excluded. While some public TCRs were present in many individuals, most TCR sequences turned up only very rarely across donors. In a later analysis, about 17,000 TCR beta sequences were associated with specific HLA alleles at a false discovery rate of 0.05. Linkage disequilibrium might explain the correlated functional status among segregating V segments, but an unknown experimental factor could not be ruled out. The study gave a list of some 150 TCR beta chains associated with cytomegalovirus. Presence/absence analyses assumed roughly uniform sequencing depth across donors, an assumption that may not hold. A few of the identified cytomegalovirus-associated TCR beta chains were confirmed in vitro to be specific for cytomegalovirus antigens.

About this clone: It has no known antigen specificity. No base quality values were provided; no much bigger clone lies one nucleotide off.

The cohort comprised several hundred healthy bone marrow donors. All cohort members were sampled while nominally healthy, although unrecorded immune exposures were likely present. The donor was CMV seronegative and belonged to the group of 352 seronegative cohort members. A peripheral blood sample was collected from each donor, and TCR beta sequencing was performed on peripheral blood mononuclear cells. Genomic DNA was extracted from the blood cell samples with the Qiagen DNeasy Blood Extraction Kit. Library method: the immunoSEQ multiplex PCR assay. A mixture of 60 forward primers for TCR Vbeta segments and 13 reverse primers for TCR Jbeta segments was used in the multiplex PCR. Amplification of the CDR3 region of rearranged TCR beta genes was performed with a multiplex PCR assay on genomic DNA. The Illumina HiSeq System was used to sequence the amplified TCR beta libraries as 87-base-pair reads. The authors processed their data as follows. A later analysis counted around 72 million unique TCR beta chains across the 666 repertoires, and 9 million to 14 million of these chains were shared by at least two donors. Raw reads were error-corrected and collapsed into unique sequences with a nearest-neighbor algorithm that merged closely related sequences to remove PCR and sequencing errors. Alignment of CDR3 sequences to IMGT reference sequences was used to assign V, D and J gene segments. Each retained sequence needed at least a six-nucleotide match to both a V gene segment and a J gene segment. A rearrangement was called productive if the CDR3 had no stop codons and remained in frame with V and J, and every other rearrangement was called non-productive. Following IMGT convention, CDR3 was defined as the stretch from the second conserved V-encoded cysteine to the conserved J-encoded phenylalanine. The earlier analysis of a few hundred of the donors excluded any sequence lacking an unambiguous match to a single V gene segment. In an earlier analysis of about 590 of the donors, a V segment was called functional when productive rearrangements were above 56.7%, and segregating when the standard deviation between donors exceeded 5%. A statistical classification framework was developed to diagnose cytomegalovirus status using the catalog of TCR beta chain sequences. A later analysis assigned V and J genes by comparing TCR nucleotide sequences with IMGT/GENE-DB human TR gene sequences. In a later analysis, CDR3 sequences and most-parsimonious VDJ recombination scenarios were assigned using the TCRdist pipeline. In a later analysis, every TCR beta chain was defined by the combination of its CDR3 amino acid sequence and its V-gene family, and reads without a unique V-gene family were dropped. As a way to deal with suspected cross-contamination and a sequencing artifact, a later analysis dropped roughly 600 nucleotide sequences that were highly shared and had low generation probability. For each public chain, a later analysis derived a clonal expansion index from normalized ranks of inferred template counts within each repertoire. Generation probabilities in a later analysis came from a VDJ recombination model fitted to out-of-frame rearrangements, and those results were checked against IGoR. Hypergeometric tests were used in a later analysis to score TCR-TCR, TCR-HLA and TCR-CMV co-occurrence, with a repertoire-size bias correction applied to the TCR pairs. False discovery rates were estimated in a later analysis by permuting HLA or CMV assignments 20 times. In a later analysis, co-occurring TCRs were grouped using DBSCAN, and TCRdist sequence similarity was added for clustering within HLA-allele-positive subsets. For co-occurrence clustering, repertoires with fewer than 30,000 or more than 120,000 public chains were excluded, along with 4 to 6 repertoires with anomalous nucleotide sharing. TCRdb limited this immuneACCESS table to in-frame rearrangements with V and J called. A share of clones is missing; checked studies link under half to unresolved V genes, and the rest is unexplained. The V and J calls and the clone size are those of that table, but D and trimming were determined from the DNA. Within this sample are around 150,000 clones, with around four fifths of them counted one time only. The ten largest clonotypes hold roughly 1.9% of the sample.

Sequences SGHTA (CDR1) and FQGTGA (CDR2) are obtained from the germline V gene. Relative to germline, V is 0 bases shorter and J is 8 bases shorter, with 13 bases between their ends. The cysteine opens and the phenylalanine closes a CDR3 of 15 amino acids. Left in the record is the CDR3 DNA by itself, 45 bases read in frame from the first base. The sequenced material came from PBMCs. The chain is encoded by TRBV7-3 joined to TRBJ2-2, with TRBD2 as a weak D call on 5 bases. This sequence was found in a female donor in good health and CMV-seronegative. CDR3 sequence: CASSLTNSGSGELFF. The DNA sequence is given as TGTGCCAGCAGCTTAACGAACAGCGGTTCGGGGGAGCTGTTTTTT.